This TCR beta chain was sequenced during a study of Tregs in tolerant kidney transplant recipients (dated by TCRdb to between 2018 and 2021). In the study overall: The study used TCRbeta sequencing to identify donor-specific regulatory T cells before combined kidney and bone marrow transplantation, then tracked those cells after transplant. Overall study results and their limits: The study was constrained by small patient numbers, and validation of the findings is required in larger populations and under other immunosuppression protocols. PCR primers changed over time for some patients, so nucleotide-level comparison across those patients' samples was not possible. The most biologically relevant and donor-specific TCRbeta repertoire appeared to be identified by expanding Tregs with activated donor B cells. In tolerant patients, donor-specific Tregs expanded more than Tregs overall, which suggests antigen-driven rather than nonspecific expansion. Biological reproducibility was not examined directly, but technical replication error appeared to be minimal.

For TCRbeta CDR3 sequencing, genomic DNA from the sorted cells was extracted using the QIAGEN DNeasy Blood and Tissue Kit. High-throughput TCRbeta CDR3 sequencing was carried out commercially through immunoSEQ, with PCR amplification with bias correction and internal controls included. Per the original workflow: Unique productive TCRbeta sequences were defined by CDR3 nucleotide sequence where primers matched, and otherwise by CDR3 amino acid sequence together with Vbeta and Jbeta genes. Sorting error was corrected by removing sequences shared between sorted populations at a frequency ratio of 2:1 or less, and the remaining shared sequences were assigned to the higher population. Donor-reactive sequences were defined as at least 5-fold expanded in CFSE-low cells versus unstimulated cells, with frequency of at least 0.01% in CFSE-low cells. Repertoire divergence was quantified by Jensen-Shannon divergence calculated from the top 100 TCRbeta sequences ranked by frequency. For samples with multiple sequencing runs, sorting error was corrected in each run separately before the runs were combined. TCRdb retrieved this table from immuneACCESS and kept in-frame rearrangements only. Not all clones are present; in checked studies, unresolved V genes account for under half, and no reason is known for the remainder. The V and J calls and clone size are taken from that table; D and trimming were inferred from the DNA. The sample includes fewer than 95,000 clones, with 93% observed a single time. Roughly 1.7% of the sample is in the top ten clones.

The transplants used related donors along with nonmyeloablative bone marrow transplantation, and in the human trials mixed chimerism was transient. Thawed PBMCs were FACS-sorted into unstimulated Tregs (CD4+CD25+CD127-), CD4+ non-Tregs (CD4+CD25-), CD4 cells and CD8 cells. Several combined kidney and bone marrow transplant recipients from the ITN036ST trial were included as patients, and samples were available only from these trial subjects. Healthy control blood was separated into PBMCs by Ficoll density gradient and cryopreserved, and patient PBMCs were collected both before and after transplant. The germline V gene yields SGHRS for CDR1 and YFSETQ for CDR2. The junction shows trimming of 0 bases on V and 0 bases on J, and the gene matches do not reach 2 bases of it. The CDR3 sequence holds 15 residues, the cysteine and phenylalanine included. Here the CDR3 DNA is all that survives: 45 bases in frame from base 1.

Comment on this clone: Its antigen target is currently unknown. Qualities for individual bases were not recorded, and no much larger clone is one base off.

This sequence originates from a human patient who received a combined kidney and bone marrow transplant. Some T cells may be donor cells from the graft after a transplant. This receptor chain uses TRBV5-1 and TRBJ1-1, with 7 bases matching TRBD1. The sequencing used CD4+ T cells from blood (PBMCs), collected 12 months after the transplant. The CDR3 protein: CASSLDRGMNTEAFF. The nucleotides read TGCGCCAGCAGCTTGGACAGGGGAATGAACACTGAAGCTTTCTTT.